This T cell receptor (beta chain) originates from a study of circulating and synovial CD4+ cells in juvenile arthritis. Regarding this clone: What it recognizes is unknown.

Germline V gene sequence: CDR1 SEHNR, CDR2 FQNEAQ (reference sequence). V was pared by 5 bases and J by 15 bases, with 9 bases of the junction left unmatched. The CDR3 covers 14 residues. TCRdb keeps only in-frame clones here, not all; method: immunoSEQ multiplex PCR. The table records tens of thousands of clones, nearly 97% of them present only once. Overall study findings and caveats: Circulating pathogenic-like lymphocytes shared a substantially higher fraction of CDR3 sequences with synovium than bulk blood. CPL and bulk CD4 samples differed at least tenfold in T cell genomes.

This chain joins TRBV7-9 and TRBJ2-1, with 14 bases fitting TRBD2. This clonotype was obtained from a human donor with juvenile idiopathic arthritis. The material sequenced was CD4+ T cells from blood. In nucleotides, the CDR3 is TGTGCCAGCAGCATTGGGACTAGCGGGAGAATGGCGTTCTTC. Its protein product is CASSIGTSGRMAFF.